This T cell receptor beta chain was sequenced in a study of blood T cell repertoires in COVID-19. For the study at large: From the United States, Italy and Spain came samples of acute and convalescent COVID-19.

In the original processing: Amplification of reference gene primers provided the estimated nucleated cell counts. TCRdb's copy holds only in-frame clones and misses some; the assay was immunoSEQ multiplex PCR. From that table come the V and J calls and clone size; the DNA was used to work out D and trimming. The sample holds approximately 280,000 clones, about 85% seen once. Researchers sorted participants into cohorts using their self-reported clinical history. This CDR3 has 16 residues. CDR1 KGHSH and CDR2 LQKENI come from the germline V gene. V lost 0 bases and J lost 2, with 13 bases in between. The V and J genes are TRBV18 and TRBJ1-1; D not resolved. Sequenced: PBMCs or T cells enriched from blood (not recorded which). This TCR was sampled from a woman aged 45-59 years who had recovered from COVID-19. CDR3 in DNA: TGTGCCAGCTCACCACCGTCCCAGGCTTATAACACTGAAGCTTTCTTT. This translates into CASSPPSQAYNTEAFF.